Sequencing of this T cell receptor (beta chain) was carried out in a study of CD8+ T cells in alopecia areata. Across the study: Treated patients received oral tofacitinib, 5 to 10 mg twice daily.

About this clone: What it binds is unknown.

V dropped 3 bases and J dropped 1 base, with 10 bases sitting between them. Germline CDR1 is SGHTA and CDR2 is FQGNSA. CDR3 length: 15 residues. Reverse transcribed after extraction, RNA yielded cDNA as the sequencing template. Some clones are missing from TCRdb's copy, which holds only in-frame ones; the method was immunoSEQ multiplex PCR. The data hold about 190,000 clones, with 50% to 75% observed a single time. Treatment indicated: oral pan-JAK inhibitor, 5-10 mg twice daily. Study-wide points: Resident alphabeta T cells of normal skin are also sequenced in scalp samples. The study found that many expanded lesional clones persisted in scalp and blood during tofacitinib. Normal scalp showed lower clonality than lesional scalp, especially alopecia totalis/universalis.

The starting material was CD4+ T cells sorted from blood, obtained at week 4, from a patient treated with tofacitinib. This receptor was obtained from a human donor with alopecia areata. This sequence joins TRBV7-2 and TRBJ1-5; no definite D call. The CDR3 bases are TGTGCCAGCAGCTTTGCAGGTGGGAGCAATCAGCCCCAGCATTTT. Translated: CASSFAGGSNQPQHF.